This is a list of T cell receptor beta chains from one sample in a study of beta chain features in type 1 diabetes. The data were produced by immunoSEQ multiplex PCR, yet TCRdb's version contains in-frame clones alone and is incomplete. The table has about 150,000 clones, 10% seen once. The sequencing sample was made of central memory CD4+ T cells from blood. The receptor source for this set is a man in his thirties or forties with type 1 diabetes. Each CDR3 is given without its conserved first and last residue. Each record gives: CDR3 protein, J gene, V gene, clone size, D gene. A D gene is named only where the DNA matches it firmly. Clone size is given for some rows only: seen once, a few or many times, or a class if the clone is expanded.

CDR3: ASSFGTAVQETQY
J: TRBJ2-5
V: TRBV19
size: .
D: TRBD1

CDR3: SVDGSTEAF
J: TRBJ1-1
V: TRBV29-1
size: few
D: .

CDR3: AWSAGGSNTEAF
J: TRBJ1-1
V: TRBV30
size: few
D: TRBD1

CDR3: ASSLESGQETQY
J: TRBJ2-5
V: TRBV5-1
size: few
D: .

CDR3: ASSLSQGPRAQY
J: TRBJ2-3
V: TRBV7-3
size: .
D: .

CDR3: ASSPSPGQGYGYT
J: TRBJ1-2
V: TRBV14
size: .
D: TRBD1

CDR3: ASSRQNNQPQH
J: TRBJ1-5
V: TRBV7-9
size: few
D: .

CDR3: AISGGENQPQH
J: TRBJ1-5
V: TRBV10-3
size: .
D: .

CDR3: AWSHTTRTGSYQETQY
J: TRBJ2-5
V: TRBV30
size: few
D: TRBD1

CDR3: ASSQPPGSRQF
J: TRBJ2-1
V: TRBV6-5
size: few
D: .

CDR3: SARQGLDTGELF
J: TRBJ2-2
V: TRBV29-1
size: few
D: TRBD1

CDR3: ASTRQGPYNEQF
J: TRBJ2-1
V: TRBV6-5
size: .
D: TRBD1

CDR3: AISGGTSLYEQY
J: TRBJ2-7
V: TRBV10-3
size: .
D: TRBD2

CDR3: ASSLVRGNEQF
J: TRBJ2-1
V: TRBV7-2
size: .
D: .

CDR3: ASSRPGLSSYEQY
J: TRBJ2-7
V: TRBV6-5
size: few
D: .

CDR3: ASSSYLAATYEQY
J: TRBJ2-7
V: TRBV7-2
size: few
D: TRBD2

CDR3: ASSPQAIETQY
J: TRBJ2-5
V: TRBV18
size: few
D: .

CDR3: ASKLAPYNEQF
J: TRBJ2-1
V: TRBV27
size: .
D: TRBD2

CDR3: ASKQGDTYEQY
J: TRBJ2-7
V: TRBV7-9
size: .
D: TRBD1

CDR3: ASSSRDRENQPQH
J: TRBJ1-5
V: TRBV5-6
size: few
D: TRBD1

CDR3: ASSPPERTSNEQF
J: TRBJ2-1
V: TRBV18
size: .
D: .

CDR3: SVSQSMNTEAF
J: TRBJ1-1
V: TRBV29-1
size: .
D: .